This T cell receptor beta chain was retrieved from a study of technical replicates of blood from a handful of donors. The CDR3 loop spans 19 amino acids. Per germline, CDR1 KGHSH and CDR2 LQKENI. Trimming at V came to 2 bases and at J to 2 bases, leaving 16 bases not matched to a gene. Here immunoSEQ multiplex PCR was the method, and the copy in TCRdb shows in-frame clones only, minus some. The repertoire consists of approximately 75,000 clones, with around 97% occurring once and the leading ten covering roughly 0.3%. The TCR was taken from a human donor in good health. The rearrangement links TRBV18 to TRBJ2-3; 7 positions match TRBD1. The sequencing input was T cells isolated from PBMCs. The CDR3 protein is CASSPGLTGVRVNTDTQYF. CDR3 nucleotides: TGTGCCAGCTCACCAGGCCTCACAGGGGTGAGGGTTAACACAGATACGCAGTATTTT.